The 27 T cell receptor beta chains below all came from one sample that was sequenced in a study of T-cell memory formation after mild COVID-19. One entry per CDR3 protein, called by TCRdb with MiXCR from the 5' RACE reads. The sample lists roughly 130,000 distinct CDR3 sequences, more than 15% occurring once. Sequencing was done on a sample of PBMCs or a T cell subset sorted from them (not recorded which). The receptors were sampled from a man aged 18 to 30 who had mild COVID-19 (a few samples of this study predate the infection). Cell type and time point are not known.

This clonotype is medium-sized in the sample. The rearrangement links TRBV5-1 to TRBJ2-6; 8 nucleotides align to TRBD1. This CDR3 has 15 residues. Germline V gene data show CDR1 as SGHRS and CDR2 as YFSETQ. V lost 0 bases, J lost 12 bases, and 8 bases stayed unmatched. CDR3 nucleotides: TGCGCCAGCAGCTTGGAATGGACAGGGATGGGCGTCCTGACTTTC. Residues: CASSLEWTGMGVLTF.

This clonotype was seen at least ten times. The chain links TRBV29-1 to TRBJ2-3, with D unresolved. This CDR3 has 12 amino acids. The ends were cut back, 3 bases at V and 4 bases at J, with 8 bases in the middle. Germline V gene lookup returns CDR1 SQVTM and CDR2 ANQGSEA. CDR3 residues: CSVDVAADTQYF. CDR3 nucleotides: TGCAGCGTTGACGTAGCTGCAGATACGCAGTATTTT.

This clonotype was detected ten times or more. The chain is built from TRBV11-2 and TRBJ2-5; no firm D call. Trimming removed 0 bases at V and 2 bases at J, with 4 bases between. Germline loops: CDR1 SGHAT, CDR2 FQNNGV. CDR3 length equals 13 residues. The DNA of the CDR3 is TGTGCCAGCAGCTTAGACTCTCAAGAGACCCAGTACTTC. It codes for CASSLDSQETQYF. Combining the CDR3 with reference TRBV11-2 and TRBJ2-5 gives the whole variable domain EAGVAQSPRYKIIEKRQSVAFWCNPISGHATLYWYQQILGQGPKLLIQFQNNGVVDDSQLPKDRFSAERLKGVDSTLKIQPAKLEDSAVYLCASSLDSQETQYFGPGTRLLVL.

This clonotype was seen more than once but under ten times. The V and J genes are TRBV20-1 and TRBJ2-3, with D possibly matching TRBD2 (5 bases). Germline V CDR1 and CDR2: DFQATT, SNEGSKA (reference sequence). There are 14 residues in the CDR3. With 4 bases removed from V and 3 bases from J, the gap between germline ends came to 14 bases. Here the CDR3 reads CSATGEGRTDTQYF. The CDR3 nucleotides are TGCAGTGCTACCGGTGAGGGTAGGACAGATACGCAGTATTTT.

This clonotype was counted between two and nine times. V gene TRBV30 combines with J gene TRBJ2-5; weak D call: TRBD2 (6 bases). The V gene lost 5 bases and the J gene lost 5 bases, with 12 bases spanning the gap. Per germline, CDR1 GTSNPN and CDR2 SVGIG (reference sequence). This CDR3 has 12 amino acids. The CDR3 sequence is CAWSGDGETQYF. CDR3 DNA sequence: TGTGCCTGGTCGGGGGACGGGGAGACCCAGTACTTC.

This clonotype was detected a few times. CDR3 amino acids: CASSSAARTEAFF. CDR3 in DNA: TGTGCCAGCAGCTCAGCTGCGCGGACTGAAGCTTTCTTT. The V call is TRBV7-3, the J call TRBJ1-1, with no clear D. There are 13 residues in the CDR3. Germline loops: CDR1 SGHTA, CDR2 FQGTGA. V was clipped by 4 bases and J by 5 bases, with 11 bases between them. Combining the CDR3 with reference TRBV7-3 and TRBJ1-1 gives the whole variable domain GAGVSQTPSNKVTEKGKYVELRCDPISGHTALYWYRQSLGQGPEFLIYFQGTGAADDSGLPNDRFFAVRPEGSVSTLKIQRTERGDSAVYLCASSSAARTEAFFGQGTRLTVV.

The chain has TRBV5-1 and TRBJ1-2; possible D gene TRBD1, 6 bases. The CDR3 spans 15 residues. Germline-derived CDR1 and CDR2 are SGHRS and YFSETQ. Trimming took off 4 bases at V and 4 bases at J, with 17 bases between the two ends. DNA for the CDR3: TGCGCCAGCAGCCCCCCCCAGGGGAGTATCTATGGCTACACCTTC. Translated, it gives CASSPPQGSIYGYTF.

Worth noting for this clonotype: Compared with germline, one end of the junction differs, possibly owing to a read error. CDR3 protein: CASTLQGAVWTEAFF. In nucleotides, the CDR3 is TGTGCCAGCACCTTACAGGGGGCGGTTTGGACTGAAGCTTTCTTT. The V gene is TRBV7-2, the J gene TRBJ1-1; TRBD1 matches 9 bases. Germline-derived CDR1 and CDR2 are SGHTA and FQGNSA. This CDR3 is built from 15 residues.

The table lists this clonotype with a few counts. This rearrangement joins TRBV6-1 to TRBJ1-6; 7 bases match TRBD1. The CDR3 length is 15 residues. Trimming at V came to 8 bases and at J to 4 bases, leaving 8 bases not matched to a gene. CDR1 and CDR2 from the germline V gene are MNHNS and SASEGT. For the CDR3, the DNA is TGTGCCAGCTGCCAGGGGGGAACTTATAATTCACCCCTCCACTTT. Residues: CASCQGGTYNSPLHF.

The V and J genes are TRBV3-1 and TRBJ1-1; tentatively, D is TRBD1 (5 bases). From germline, CDR1 is LGHDT and CDR2 YNNKEL (reference sequence). V was clipped by 3 bases and J by 5 bases, with 13 bases between them. CDR3 length equals 14 residues. CDR3 protein: CASSHTGEGTEAFF. CDR3 nucleotide sequence: TGTGCCAGCAGCCATACGGGGGAGGGGACTGAAGCTTTCTTT. Drawing the rest from reference TRBV3-1 and TRBJ1-1, the complete variable domain is DTAVSQTPKYLVTQMGNDKSIKCEQNLGHDTMYWYKQDSKKFLKIMFSYNNKELIINETVPNRFSPKSPDKAHLNLHINSLELGDSAVYFCASSHTGEGTEAFFGQGTRLTVV.

The chain is built from TRBV7-8 and TRBJ1-1; 7 bases align to TRBD1. This CDR3 comprises 16 residues. Germline assignment: CDR1 SGHVS and CDR2 FQNEAQ. J was trimmed by 10 bases and V by 2 bases; bases with no gene match: 16. The CDR3 coding sequence is TGTGCCAGCAGCTTAACAACGGACAGGAGGATTCTGCCAGCTTTCTTT. It encodes CASSLTTDRRILPAFF.

The J gene is TRBJ2-2, the V gene TRBV6-5; D gene uncertain. This CDR3 region has 14 residues. CDR1 is MNHEY and CDR2 is SVGAGI in the germline V gene. V gave up 1 base and J gave up 3 bases, with 6 bases separating them. The CDR3 nucleotides are TGTGCCAGCAGTTACTACTCGGACACCGGGGAGCTGTTTTTT. It yields the protein CASSYYSDTGELFF.

The rearrangement uses TRBV7-3 and TRBJ1-6; 7 bases are a match to TRBD1. V lost 2 bases to trimming and J lost 7 bases; unmatched junction nucleotides: 8. Germline V lookup: CDR1 SGHTA, CDR2 FQGTGA. The CDR3 totals 16 residues. CDR3: CASSLGGGQTNSPLHF. As DNA, the CDR3 is TGTGCCAGCAGCTTAGGGGGGGGACAGACGAATTCACCCCTCCACTTT.

The chain is built from TRBV24-1 and TRBJ1-5; 8 positions match TRBD1. The junction had 12 bases not matched to a gene; V was cut back by 6 bases and J by 3 bases. Germline assignment: CDR1 KGHDR and CDR2 SFDVKD. This CDR3 comprises 17 residues. In nucleotides, the CDR3 is TGTGCCACCAGTCAATCCGGGACAGGCATAGCCAATCAGCCCCAGCATTTT. Protein sequence: CATSQSGTGIANQPQHF.

The rearrangement joins TRBV7-8 to TRBJ2-1; tentatively, D is TRBD2 (5 bases). Between the trimmed V and J ends, which lost 5 bases and 0 bases, there was a span of 11 bases. The CDR3 totals 15 residues. The germline CDR1 and CDR2 sequences are SGHVS and FQNEAQ. The CDR3 sequence is CASSLDSSSYNEQFF. DNA of the CDR3: TGTGCCAGCAGCCTGGACTCGTCCTCCTACAATGAGCAGTTCTTC. The full variable domain, completed using reference TRBV7-8 and TRBJ2-1, is GAGVSQSPRYKVAKRGQDVALRCDPISGHVSLFWYQQALGQGPEFLTYFQNEAQLDKSGLPSDRFFAERPEGSVSTLKIQRTQQEDSAVYLCASSLDSSSYNEQFFGPGTRLTVL.

The table lists this clonotype with a few counts. This chain uses TRBV5-1 with TRBJ2-1; 12 bases map to TRBD2. Germline V gene lookup returns CDR1 SGHRS and CDR2 YFSETQ. The CDR3 length is 17 residues. Germline trimming cut 2 bases from V and 8 bases from J; bases unmatched to any gene: 11. The CDR3 nucleotides read TGCGCCAGCAGCTTTGGGGGGACTAGCGGGTCTAGGGATGAGCAGTTCTTC. The encoded protein is CASSFGGTSGSRDEQFF.

The chain couples TRBV5-6 to TRBJ2-3, with unresolved D. CDR1 is SGHDT, CDR2 YYEEEE, per germline. This CDR3 contains 13 residues. Trimming stripped 0 bases from V and 7 bases from J, with 9 bases between. CDR3 amino acids: CASSLGMGHTQYF. CDR3 bases: TGTGCCAGCAGCTTGGGAATGGGCCATACGCAGTATTTT.

The chain carries TRBV12-3 or TRBV12-4 and TRBJ2-7, with TRBD2 matching over 9 bases. The CDR3 contains 14 residues. Germline trimming cut 2 bases from V and 7 bases from J; bases unmatched to any gene: 6. In nucleotides, the CDR3 is TGTGCCAGCAGTTTACTAGCGGGGCGGGTGGAGCAGTACTTC. Translated, it gives CASSLLAGRVEQYF.

This clonotype has a handful of counts. This chain links TRBV12-3 or TRBV12-4 with TRBJ2-7; TRBD1 might be the D (6 bases). The germline V and J ends were trimmed by 5 bases and 6 bases, with 17 bases remaining between them. The CDR3 has 14 amino acids. The CDR3 sequence: CASSPRPQGSEQYF. The CDR3 DNA reads TGTGCCAGCAGTCCCCGCCCCCAGGGGAGCGAGCAGTACTTC.

This clonotype was observed a few times. The V call is TRBV13, the J call TRBJ2-1; 7 bases agree with TRBD2. From germline, CDR1 is PRHDT and CDR2 FYEKMQ (reference sequence). The CDR3 extends over 16 amino acids. V shed 5 bases and J 5 bases; nucleotides not matched to a gene: 12. CDR3 bases: TGTGCCAGCAGCCGGGGGGTAGCGGTTAATGACAATGAGCAGTTCTTC. Translating it yields CASSRGVAVNDNEQFF.

The genes are TRBV7-6 and TRBJ2-1; D gene uncertain. With 1 base removed from V and 10 bases from J, the gap between germline ends came to 20 bases. This CDR3 has 16 amino acids. Germline V gene lookup returns CDR1 SGHVS and CDR2 FNYEAQ. The CDR3 DNA sequence: TGTGCCAGCAGCTTAGTTTCAGGACCCGCCATAGGGGAGCAGTTCTTC. This sequence encodes CASSLVSGPAIGEQFF. The whole variable domain, filled in from reference TRBV7-6 and TRBJ2-1, reads GAGVSQSPRYKVTKRGQDVALRCDPISGHVSLYWYRQALGQGPEFLTYFNYEAQQDKSGLPNDRFSAERPEGSISTLTIQRTEQRDSAMYRCASSLVSGPAIGEQFFGPGTRLTVL.

This sequence joins TRBV24-1 and TRBJ2-5; D tentatively fits TRBD1 or TRBD2 (6 bases each). The CDR3 consists of 13 residues. Trimming left V 8 bases short and J 5 bases short, with 14 bases between. Germline V lookup: CDR1 KGHDR, CDR2 SFDVKD. In nucleotides, the CDR3 is TGTGCCACCAAGGCAACAGGGAGGGAGACCCAGTACTTC. The encoded protein is CATKATGRETQYF.

The chain uses TRBV5-1 and TRBJ2-3, with unresolved D. Trimming left V 5 bases short and J 0 bases short, with 10 bases between. The CDR3 loop spans 14 amino acids. Germline V CDR1 and CDR2: SGHRS, YFSETQ. Here the CDR3 reads CASRADVSTDTQYF. DNA for the CDR3: TGCGCCAGCAGGGCAGACGTTAGCACAGATACGCAGTATTTT.

The chain couples TRBV6-6 to TRBJ1-2, with D possibly TRBD1 on 6 matching bases. The CDR3 covers 14 residues. V was shortened by 1 base and J by 4 bases, with 10 bases between the two germline ends. Germline V lookup: CDR1 MNHNY, CDR2 SVGAGI (reference sequence). The DNA of the CDR3 is TGTGCCAGCAGTTACTATGGCAGGGGCTATGGCTACACCTTC. This gives the protein CASSYYGRGYGYTF.

This clonotype was seen only a few times. This chain connects TRBV20-1 to TRBJ2-5, with D maybe TRBD2 (6 bases). In germline, CDR1 is DFQATT, CDR2 SNEGSKA (reference sequence). Trimming took 3 bases from V and 4 from J, leaving 18 bases between them. This CDR3 is built from 15 residues. CDR3 region: CSARESGSWGETQYF. DNA of the CDR3: TGCAGTGCTAGGGAGAGCGGGTCCTGGGGAGAGACCCAGTACTTC.

A few counts support this clonotype. V is TRBV5-1 and J is TRBJ2-2, with TRBD2 matching 11 bases. The germline V gene has CDR1 SGHRS and CDR2 YFSETQ. V shed 6 bases, J shed 0 bases, and the junction held 4 bases outside the gene matches. This CDR3 is built from 16 residues. The CDR3 bases are TGCGCCAGCAAATCTAGCGGGGGGACGAACACCGGGGAGCTGTTTTTT. Protein sequence: CASKSSGGTNTGELFF.

This clonotype was observed a few times. The gene calls are TRBV29-1 and TRBJ2-5, with a weak D call TRBD1 (6 bases). Germline assignment: CDR1 SQVTM and CDR2 ANQGSEA. Trimming shortened V by 4 bases and J by 5 bases, and 11 bases separated the two germline ends. CDR3 size: 12 residues. The CDR3 DNA sequence: TGCAGCGTTGTGGGGGCTAAGGAGACCCAGTACTTC. Its translation: CSVVGAKETQYF.